This T cell receptor (beta chain) was captured by sequencing in a study of cytomegalovirus exposure and HLA in healthy donors. Primers for the PCR totalled 60 Vbeta and 13 Jbeta. Some clones are missing from TCRdb's copy, which holds only in-frame ones; the method was immunoSEQ multiplex PCR. The sample consists of 210,000 or so clones, 65% to 90% of them appearing once. Germline V gene lookup returns CDR1 MNHNS and CDR2 SASEGT. The CDR3 sequence is 16 residues long. The J segment lost 0 bases and the V segment lost 4 bases, leaving 3 bases of the junction unmatched. As concerns this clone: What it binds is not known.

Regarding the study as a whole: Relative to the roughly 690-donor mean, N-insertions were reportedly fewer in an Asian-associated ancestry cluster in a later analysis. TCR beta V segments were, for the most part, productive about 87% or about 30% of the time in an earlier analysis.

The chain links TRBV6-1 to TRBJ1-6; TRBD1 matches 7 bases. The source is a girl aged 5-17 years in good health and CMV-seronegative. Sample: PBMCs. The CDR3 here is CASSGDRSSYNSPLHF. The CDR3, as DNA: TGTGCCAGCAGTGGGGACAGAAGCTCCTATAATTCACCCCTCCACTTT.